Following are 31 T cell receptor beta chains from one sample sequenced in a study of cytomegalovirus exposure and HLA in healthy donors. With 60 Vbeta and 13 Jbeta primers, the PCR was carried out. Profiling relied on immunoSEQ multiplex PCR, and the TCRdb table lists in-frame clones only, not all of them. The sample lists over 100,000 clones, under 85% occurring once. Sequenced material: PBMCs. These receptors all stem from a male donor in good health and CMV-seropositive.

The chain links TRBV6-5 to TRBJ1-1; 8 bases fit TRBD1. CDR1 is MNHEY, CDR2 SVGAGI, per germline. The CDR3 has 14 amino acids. J was trimmed by 1 base and V by 6 bases; bases with no gene match: 4. The CDR3 protein is CASRRGQGNTEAFF. Written as DNA, the CDR3 is TGTGCCAGCAGACGCGGACAGGGGAACACTGAAGCTTTCTTT.

The V call is TRBV25-1, the J call TRBJ2-7, with D perhaps matching TRBD2 (6 bases). The CDR3 extends over 11 amino acids. Germline values: CDR1 MGHDK, CDR2 SYGVNS. The V gene lost 5 bases and the J gene lost 12 bases, with 14 bases spanning the gap. In nucleotides, the CDR3 is TGTGCCAGCAGTATAGACAGCGGGCCGTACTTC. Translating gives CASSIDSGPYF.

This clone was found once. CDR3 sequence reads: CVRSPTGGRKAHNEQFF. The CDR3 DNA follows: TGTGTCAGAAGCCCCACAGGCGGTCGGAAGGCCCACAATGAGCAGTTCTTC. The V and J genes are TRBV7-5 and TRBJ2-1; no DNA check was done on the table's D call, TRBD1. TRBV7-5 is a listed pseudogene. This CDR3 region has 17 residues.

The V gene is TRBV6-1, the J gene TRBJ2-6; D is undetermined. Germline CDR1 and CDR2: MNHNS and SASEGT. The germline V and J ends were trimmed by 1 base and 0 bases, with 4 bases remaining between them. CDR3 length: 15 amino acids. CDR3 loop: CASSEDSSGANVLTF. The CDR3 DNA follows: TGTGCCAGCAGTGAAGATAGCTCTGGGGCCAACGTCCTGACTTTC.

The chain combines TRBV28 with TRBJ1-5; 9 bases are a match to TRBD1. CDR1 and CDR2 (germline): MDHEN, SYDVKM. The CDR3 has 17 amino acids. J gave up 9 bases and V 8 bases, and 20 bases lay outside the gene matches. The CDR3 nucleotides read TGTGCCAGCGGGTGGGGGGGACAGGGAATAGGTGCCCGGCCCCAGCATTTT. This encodes CASGWGGQGIGARPQHF. Looking up the rest from reference TRBV28 and TRBJ1-5 gives the full variable domain: DVKVTQSSRYLVKRTGEKVFLECVQDMDHENMFWYRQDPGLGLRLIYFSYDVKMKEKGDIPEGYSVSREKKERFSLILESASTNQTSMYLCASGWGGQGIGARPQHFGDGTRLSIL.

This clone has a single count. V gene TRBV6-5 combines with J gene TRBJ1-1; the D gene is possibly TRBD1 (6 bases). Germline-derived CDR1 and CDR2 are MNHEY and SVGAGI. This CDR3 is built from 11 residues. The ends were cut back, 5 bases at V and 6 bases at J, with 7 bases in the middle. In DNA, the CDR3 is TGTGCCAGCAGTCAGGGGCCTGAAGCTTTCTTT. Amino acids: CASSQGPEAFF.

This clone is a singleton in its sample. The chain combines TRBV9 with TRBJ2-3; D not certain. The CDR3 totals 17 residues. Germline assignment: CDR1 SGDLS and CDR2 YYNGEE. V dropped 0 bases and J dropped 2 bases, with 16 bases sitting between them. The CDR3 here is CASSVAGQNNPTDTQYF. DNA of the CDR3: TGTGCCAGCAGCGTAGCTGGTCAAAACAACCCCACAGATACGCAGTATTTT.

The chain employs TRBV6-6 and TRBJ2-7; 10 bases match TRBD2. From germline, CDR1 is MNHNY and CDR2 SVGAGI (reference sequence). The length of the CDR3 is 14 residues. Trimming cost V 0 bases and J 7 bases; bases outside gene matches: 3. CDR3 sequence: CASSYSRLAGEQYF. The DNA for the CDR3 is TGTGCCAGCAGTTACTCGAGACTAGCGGGTGAGCAGTACTTC.

This chain links TRBV5-1 with TRBJ1-6, with D tentatively TRBD1 (6 bases). The CDR3 is made up of 17 amino acids. With 4 bases removed from V and 4 bases from J, the gap between germline ends came to 18 bases. In germline, CDR1 is SGHRS, CDR2 YFSETQ. CDR3: CASSQDSRYGYNSPLHF. Written as DNA, the CDR3 is TGCGCCAGCAGCCAGGACAGTCGGTATGGGTATAATTCACCCCTCCACTTT.

This clone has a handful of counts. The chain has TRBV19 and TRBJ1-5; the match to TRBD1 covers 11 bases. V dropped 5 bases and J dropped 6; count of bases not matched to a gene: 6. CDR1 and CDR2 (germline): LNHDA, SQIVND (reference sequence). This CDR3 region has 15 residues. This chain's CDR3 is CASSVRTGGVQPQHF. The CDR3 bases are TGTGCCAGTAGTGTGAGGACAGGGGGCGTTCAGCCCCAGCATTTT.

The CDR3 nucleotides read TGTGCCAGCAGTGAAGCCCAGGCAGGGTCATACGAGCAGTACTTC. Translation gives CASSEAQAGSYEQYF. The chain is built from TRBV6-1 and TRBJ2-5, with D possibly being TRBD1 (5 bases). The J call may be wrong; the DNA end is better matched by TRBJ2-7. CDR3 length equals 15 residues. From germline, CDR1 is MNHNS and CDR2 SASEGT.

The V gene is TRBV7-2, the J gene TRBJ2-7; D ambiguous. Trimming left V 1 base short and J 3 bases short, with 7 bases between. Looked up from germline, CDR1 is SGHTA and CDR2 is FQGNSA. The CDR3 runs to 13 residues. The CDR3 bases are TGTGCCAGCAGCTTAGTTCACGGCTACGAGCAGTACTTC. It translates to CASSLVHGYEQYF. Using reference TRBV7-2 and TRBJ2-7 for the parts outside the CDR3, the full variable domain is GAGVSQSPSNKVTEKGKDVELRCDPISGHTALYWYRQSLGQGLEFLIYFQGNSAPDKSGLPSDRFSAERTGGSVSTLTIQRTQQEDSAVYLCASSLVHGYEQYFGPGTRLTVT.

V usage is TRBV10-2 and J usage is TRBJ1-1, with 11 bases matching TRBD1. The trim removed 3 bases at V and 5 bases at J, leaving 8 bases unmatched. CDR3 length: 16 amino acids. From germline, CDR1 is WSHSY and CDR2 SAAADI. CDR3 nucleotides: TGCGCCAGCAGTGACCCCGGGACAGGGGGTTTTACTGAAGCTTTCTTT. This sequence encodes CASSDPGTGGFTEAFF.

J is TRBJ1-5 and V is TRBV7-9, with D maybe TRBD1 (5 bases). Deletions cut 1 base from V and 5 bases from J, with 9 bases between. Per the germline V gene, CDR1 is SEHNR and CDR2 is FQNEAQ (reference sequence). The CDR3 covers 14 residues. The CDR3: CASSLGTGDQPQHF. In DNA, the CDR3 is TGTGCCAGCAGCTTAGGGACGGGGGATCAGCCCCAGCATTTT.

Turning to this clone: Relative to the germline gene, one junction end is altered; a read error may explain this. The J gene is TRBJ2-3, the V gene TRBV18; the match to TRBD2 covers 10 bases. This CDR3 comprises 18 residues. Germline CDR1 KGHSH, CDR2 LQKENI. CDR3 nucleotides: TGTGCCAGCTCACCAATTCCCCTAGCGGGGGTGAGCACAGATAGGCAGTATTTT. As protein: CASSPIPLAGVSTDRQYF.

This clone appeared a single time. The chain links TRBV4-1 to TRBJ2-7; TRBD2 matches at 10 bases. Trimming at V came to 2 bases and at J to 5 bases, leaving 6 bases not matched to a gene. The CDR3 loop spans 15 amino acids. Germline assignment: CDR1 MGHRA and CDR2 YSYEKL. Here the CDR3 reads CASSQPSSGRNEQYF. The CDR3 bases are TGCGCCAGCAGCCAACCGTCTAGCGGGAGAAACGAGCAGTACTTC.

The chain has TRBV14 and TRBJ2-7; D is perhaps TRBD1 (6 bases). The CDR3 is 18 residues long. From germline, CDR1 is SGHDN and CDR2 FVKESK. Trimming took off 1 base at V and 4 bases at J, with 23 bases between the two ends. The CDR3 region has the DNA TGTGCCAGCAGCCAAGCGGACAGAAAGGGACCCTTATCGTACGAGCAGTACTTC. This sequence encodes CASSQADRKGPLSYEQYF.

This rearrangement joins TRBV7-2 to TRBJ2-3, with D possibly TRBD2 on 6 matching bases. The V and J ends lost 1 base and 4 bases respectively, with 12 bases between them. The CDR3 is 15 amino acids. Germline values: CDR1 SGHTA, CDR2 FQGNSA. For the CDR3, the DNA is TGTGCCAGCAGCTTAGGACTCTCGGGAGCAGATACGCAGTATTTT. Translated: CASSLGLSGADTQYF.

With respect to this clone: Different DNA sequences within this sample yield the same CDR3. The genes are TRBV28 and TRBJ2-2, with D tentatively TRBD2 (5 bases). Germline-derived CDR1 and CDR2 are MDHEN and SYDVKM. The CDR3 has 14 amino acids. The V gene lost 6 bases and the J gene lost 3 bases, with 11 bases spanning the gap. The CDR3 nucleotides read TGTGCCAGCAGCTGGACTGGGGACACCGGGGAGCTGTTTTTT. Residues: CASSWTGDTGELFF.

The table lists this clone with a few counts. In DNA, the CDR3 is TGTGCCAGCAGCCAACAGGATAACTATGGCTACACCTTC. This encodes CASSQQDNYGYTF. J is TRBJ1-2 and V is TRBV6-6; a possible D gene is TRBD1 (5 bases). The V and J ends lost 6 bases and 1 base respectively, with 9 bases between them. This CDR3 comprises 13 residues. Germline V gene sequence: CDR1 MNHNY, CDR2 SVGAGI (reference sequence).

V usage is TRBV30 and J usage is TRBJ1-2; D not resolved. Germline loops: CDR1 GTSNPN, CDR2 SVGIG (reference sequence). CDR3 length: 12 amino acids. V was shortened by 0 bases and J by 8 bases, with 10 bases between the two germline ends. This CDR3 is CAWSVRTNGYTF. DNA for the CDR3: TGTGCCTGGAGTGTTCGAACAAACGGCTACACCTTC.

The table lists this clone with a few counts. CDR3 sequence: CASRPEGSSYEQYF. The CDR3 DNA follows: TGTGCCAGCAGACCGGAGGGGAGCTCCTACGAGCAGTACTTC. The chain links TRBV5-6 to TRBJ2-7, with D tentatively TRBD2 (6 bases). The CDR3 spans 14 residues. Trimming took off 5 bases at V and 0 bases at J, with 12 bases between the two ends. Germline CDR1 reads SGHDT; CDR2 reads YYEEEE. Drawing the rest from reference TRBV5-6 and TRBJ2-7, the complete variable domain is DAGVTQSPTHLIKTRGQQVTLRCSPKSGHDTVSWYQQALGQGPQFIFQYYEEEERQRGNFPDRFSGHQFPNYSSELNVNALLLGDSALYLCASRPEGSSYEQYFGPGTRLTVT.

The gene calls are TRBV2 and TRBJ2-7, with D unresolved. This CDR3 is built from 13 residues. Germline V gene data show CDR1 as SNHLY and CDR2 as FYNNEI. Trimming left V 3 bases short and J 0 bases short, with 6 bases between. The CDR3 coding sequence is TGTGCCAGCAGTGAGCGGCTCTCCTACGAGCAGTACTTC. Encoded protein: CASSERLSYEQYF.

V is TRBV27 and J is TRBJ1-6; D possibly corresponds to TRBD1 (6 bases). V lost 2 bases and J 8 bases, leaving 13 bases between the germline ends. Germline V gene data show CDR1 as MNHEY and CDR2 as SMNVEV (reference sequence). The CDR3 totals 15 residues. The CDR3 DNA is TGTGCCAGCAGTTTAGTCGCAGGGGCCTATTCACCCCTCCACTTT. Translating gives CASSLVAGAYSPLHF.

The chain couples TRBV15 to TRBJ2-6; D not resolved. The CDR3 extends over 16 amino acids. V was cut by 0 bases and J by 0 bases, with 6 bases left in between. The germline gives CDR1 LNHNV, CDR2 YYDKDF (reference sequence). CDR3 DNA sequence: TGTGCCACCAGCAGAGATCGCAGCTCTGGGGCCAACGTCCTGACTTTC. The encoded protein is CATSRDRSSGANVLTF.

The J gene is TRBJ1-2, the V gene TRBV9; D might be TRBD1 (5 bases). Germline V gene sequence: CDR1 SGDLS, CDR2 YYNGEE. The ends were cut back, 4 bases at V and 3 bases at J, with 19 bases in the middle. This CDR3 is 16 amino acids long. CDR3 in DNA: TGTGCCAGCAGCCTAGGAATACGGGGGAAGGACTATGGCTACACCTTC. Amino acids: CASSLGIRGKDYGYTF.

In DNA, the CDR3 is TGTGCCAGCAGCCAAGAGGGGAGGGCAAACTTAAACACCGGGGAGCTGTTTTTT. Translation gives CASSQEGRANLNTGELFF. The chain uses TRBV4-2 and TRBJ2-2, with 7 positions matching TRBD2. CDR3 size: 18 residues. Looked up from germline, CDR1 is LGHNA and CDR2 is YNFKEQ. The V segment lost 0 bases and the J segment 2 bases; nucleotides outside the gene matches: 9.

This clone was picked up one time. The rearrangement uses TRBV27 and TRBJ2-2; TRBD2 agrees at 10 bases. V shed 6 bases and J 4 bases; nucleotides not matched to a gene: 8. Germline V gene data show CDR1 as MNHEY and CDR2 as SMNVEV (reference sequence). The CDR3 is 16 amino acids. The CDR3 is CASRAIAGGITGELFF. The DNA for the CDR3 is TGTGCCAGCAGGGCCATAGCGGGGGGCATCACCGGGGAGCTGTTTTTT.

The rearrangement links TRBV5-8 to TRBJ2-7; no firm D call. CDR1 SGHTS and CDR2 YDEGEE come from the germline V gene. Trimming left V 5 bases short and J 3 bases short, with 12 bases between. The CDR3 consists of 13 residues. The CDR3 is CASRRAGVYEQYF. The CDR3 nucleotides are TGTGCCAGCAGGAGAGCTGGAGTCTACGAGCAGTACTTC.

This chain joins TRBV5-1 and TRBJ2-3; perhaps TRBD2 as D (7 bases). The CDR3 runs to 16 residues. Germline V CDR1 and CDR2: SGHRS, YFSETQ. V was trimmed by 4 bases and J by 4 bases, leaving 19 bases between them. DNA of the CDR3: TGCGCCAGCAGCAGTCGTGGGGGGGCCTCGGCAGATACGCAGTATTTT. Translation: CASSSRGGASADTQYF.

This CDR3 is CASSVAGLYNEQFF. Written as DNA, the CDR3 is TGTGCCAGCAGCGTAGCAGGGTTGTACAATGAGCAGTTCTTC. V gene TRBV9 combines with J gene TRBJ2-1; possibly TRBD1 for D (5 bases). Trimming removed 0 bases from V and 4 bases from J, with 8 bases in between. The CDR3 has 14 amino acids. Germline lookup yields CDR1 SGDLS and CDR2 YYNGEE.